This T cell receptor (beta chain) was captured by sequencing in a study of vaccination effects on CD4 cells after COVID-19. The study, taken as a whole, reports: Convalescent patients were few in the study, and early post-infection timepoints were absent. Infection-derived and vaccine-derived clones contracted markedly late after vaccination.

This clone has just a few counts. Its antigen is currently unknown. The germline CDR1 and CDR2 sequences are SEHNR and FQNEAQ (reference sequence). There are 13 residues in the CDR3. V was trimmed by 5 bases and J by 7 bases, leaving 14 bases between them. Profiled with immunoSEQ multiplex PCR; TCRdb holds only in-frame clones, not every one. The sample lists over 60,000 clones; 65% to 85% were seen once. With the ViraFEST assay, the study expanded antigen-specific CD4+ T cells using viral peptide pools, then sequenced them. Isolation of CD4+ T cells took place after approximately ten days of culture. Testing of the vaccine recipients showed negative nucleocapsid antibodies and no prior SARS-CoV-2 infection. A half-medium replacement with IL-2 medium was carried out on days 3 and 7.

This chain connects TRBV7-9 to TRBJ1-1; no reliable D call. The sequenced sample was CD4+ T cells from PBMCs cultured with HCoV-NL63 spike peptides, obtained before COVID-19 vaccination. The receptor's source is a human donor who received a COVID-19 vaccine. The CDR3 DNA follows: TGTGCCAGCAGCCCTCTGGGCCAGATTGAAGCTTTCTTT. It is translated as CASSPLGQIEAFF.